Detailed here is one TCR beta chain. The clone's antigen remains unknown. Per-nucleotide qualities are absent, and no much larger clonotype sits a single base away. This record comes from a study of cytomegalovirus exposure and HLA in healthy donors (dated by TCRdb to the late 2010s). Describing the broader study: An earlier analysis of 550 to 700 of the donors reported 250 to 300 Gb of sequence data and 100 million to 130 million unique TCR beta sequences from roughly 200 million T cells. The T cell repertoires of around 730 subjects were profiled by immunosequencing and related to cytomegalovirus serostatus. Among the roughly 430 genotyped donors, around 81% belonged to the genetic ancestry cluster associated with self-reported Caucasian donors. A later genetic analysis took genome-wide SNP genotypes for about 65% of the roughly 670 donors and used that subset as a discovery cohort. In the later analysis, no new phenotypic data were used to find candidate immune exposures; instead, reliance was placed on TCR beta sequences and their occurrence across donors. Among around 400 genotyped donors of the cohort, an average of approximately 240,000 unique TCR beta nucleotide sequences was sequenced per donor, of which about 19% were non-productive. High-throughput TCR immunosequencing, statistical association of individual TCRs with disease status, and machine learning were combined to predict cytomegalovirus infection status. Every discovery cohort repertoire had been produced on one sequencing platform. A later analysis re-examined previously published TCR beta repertoires from several hundred donors and added high-resolution HLA genotyping to investigate patterns of TCR occurrence. The study aimed to test whether signatures of past pathogen exposure could be identified by cataloging public T cell receptors. An early release that covered around 590 HLA-typed donors contained 300 to 350 gigabases of sequencing data and 70 million to 100 million unique TCR sequences. Several DR-DQ haplotypes were treated as single units for association and clustering because of strong linkage in the cohort. Typing coverage differed by locus: A, B, C, DRB1 and DQB1 were typed in about 620-640 donors, DQA1 in 500 to 550, DPA1 in 600 to 610, and DPB1 in around 440. To decide whether each TCR beta V gene segment behaved as functional or pseudogenic, an earlier analysis of some 570 of the donors relied on high-throughput TCR beta sequencing. Along with the approximately 700-subject first cohort, a separate validation cohort of over a hundred different subjects was used. Alongside the repertoire data, information on donor age, sex, ethnicity and CMV serostatus was compiled. HLA typing included class I and class II loci at four-digit resolution. Overall results and qualifications from the work: Because some donors lacked HLA typing at each locus, the association tests relied only on the typed subset. Presence/absence analyses assumed roughly uniform sequencing depth across donors, an assumption that may not hold. A further reported finding was that TCR beta sequences accurately predicted the HLA-A and HLA-B alleles for most subjects in the first cohort. Most CMV-associated TCR beta chains appeared to be HLA-restricted in a later analysis, and the HLA associations seemed to be driven largely by CMV exposure. The earlier analysis of 450 to 700 of the donors excluded fewer than 20 rarely observed V segments, including chromosome 9 orphons, because counts were too low. In a later analysis, some 18,000 TCR beta sequences were associated with specific HLA alleles at a false discovery rate of 0.05. When HLA alleles, especially DR and DQ, strongly co-occurred, attributing TCR associations to individual alleles was difficult. Cytomegalovirus status was reported to be diagnosed by the classifier with high specificity and sensitivity in both the original and validation cohorts. The study gave a list of 150 to 200 TCR beta chains associated with cytomegalovirus. This cohort had only TCR beta chains sequenced, and the lack of alpha or paired-chain data limited which features could be detected. An earlier analysis of around 500 of the donors showed that most TCR beta V segments appeared in productive rearrangements either about 87% or about 30% of the time, which broadly matched IMGT annotations. Some IMGT-functional V segments, including TRBV6-2 and TRBV6-3, could not be distinguished by the 87-base-pair reads and were therefore excluded. A few of the identified cytomegalovirus-associated TCR beta chains were confirmed in vitro to be specific for cytomegalovirus antigens. In a later analysis, TCR association rates were found to vary across HLA loci, with the most associated TCRs seen for DRB1 alleles and the fewest for HLA-C alleles. In a later analysis, several top co-occurrence clusters were reported to appear linked to parvovirus B19, influenza, CMV and Epstein-Barr virus. A group of highly shared sequence variants was considered likely to be a technical artifact of the sequencing pipeline. In a later genetic analysis, a missense DCLRE1C variant was associated with V-gene and J-gene trimming of TCR beta chains, and the association was replicated in an independent cohort. The authors suggested that the approach could potentially be generalized to other disease states and immunological phenotypes. In a later analysis, HLA-associated TCR beta chains were found to be more clonally expanded and to have lower generation probabilities than equally common non-associated chains. Compared with the roughly 700-donor mean, donors in an Asian-associated ancestry cluster had fewer N-insertions in productive TCRs, according to a later genetic analysis. Linkage disequilibrium might explain the correlated functional status among segregating V segments, but an unknown experimental factor could not be ruled out. Most TCR sequences were observed very rarely across donors, whereas some public TCRs were present in many individuals. Immune exposure information for the cohort was limited to CMV serostatus.

In total, just over 650 healthy bone marrow donors made up the cohort. At the time of sampling, all cohort members were nominally healthy, though unrecorded immune exposures were likely present. The donor was CMV seropositive and belonged to the group of 270 or so seropositive cohort members. Each donor provided a peripheral blood sample, and peripheral blood mononuclear cells were used for TCR beta sequencing. The Qiagen DNeasy Blood Extraction Kit was used to extract genomic DNA from the blood cell samples. Libraries were constructed by the immunoSEQ multiplex PCR assay. For the multiplex PCR, a mixture combining 60 forward primers for TCR Vbeta segments and 13 reverse primers for TCR Jbeta segments was used. The CDR3 region of rearranged TCR beta genes was amplified from genomic DNA by a multiplex PCR assay. Amplified TCR beta libraries were sequenced as 87-base-pair reads on the Illumina HiSeq System. The authors processed their data as follows. In a later analysis, approximately 74 million unique TCR beta chains were counted across the 666 repertoires, and roughly 10 million of these chains were shared by at least two donors. A nearest-neighbor algorithm error-corrected the raw reads and collapsed the reads into unique sequences, merging closely related sequences to remove PCR and sequencing errors. CDR3 sequences were aligned to IMGT reference sequences to assign V, D and J gene segments. For a sequence to be retained, a match of at least six nucleotides to both a V gene segment and a J gene segment was required. A rearrangement counted as productive if the CDR3 had no stop codons and remained in frame with V and J, and every other rearrangement counted as non-productive. CDR3 was defined by IMGT convention, running from the second conserved V-encoded cysteine to the conserved J-encoded phenylalanine. In an earlier analysis of around 640 of the donors, sequences lacking an unambiguous match to a single V gene segment were excluded. In an earlier analysis of approximately 550 of the donors, V segments were called functional above 56.7% productive rearrangements and were called segregating when the between-donor standard deviation exceeded 5%. A statistical classification framework was developed to diagnose cytomegalovirus status using the catalog of TCR beta chain sequences. In a later analysis, V and J genes were assigned by comparing TCR nucleotide sequences against IMGT/GENE-DB human TR gene sequences. In a later analysis, CDR3 sequences and most-parsimonious VDJ recombination scenarios were assigned using the TCRdist pipeline. In a later analysis, each TCR beta chain was defined by its CDR3 amino acid sequence together with its V-gene family, and reads without a unique V-gene family were excluded. As a way to deal with suspected cross-contamination and a sequencing artifact, a later analysis dropped hundreds of nucleotide sequences that were highly shared and had low generation probability. In a later analysis, a clonal expansion index for each public chain was calculated from normalized within-repertoire ranks of inferred template counts. In a later analysis, generation probabilities were computed using a VDJ recombination model fitted to out-of-frame rearrangements, and the results were checked against IGoR. A later analysis scored TCR-TCR, TCR-HLA and TCR-CMV co-occurrence with hypergeometric tests, applying a repertoire-size bias correction to TCR pairs. A later analysis estimated false discovery rates by permuting HLA or CMV assignments 20 times. In a later analysis, co-occurring TCRs were grouped with DBSCAN, and TCRdist sequence similarity was added when clustering was performed within HLA-allele-positive subsets. For co-occurrence clustering, repertoires with fewer than 30,000 or more than 120,000 public chains were excluded, along with five or six repertoires with anomalous nucleotide sharing. TCRdb provides this immuneACCESS table in a form limited to in-frame rearrangements. Some clones are lacking; in checked studies, under half of them reflect an unresolved V gene, and why the rest are absent is not known. V, J and clone size were drawn from that table, and D and trimming were deduced from the DNA. The table for this sample lists roughly 200,000 clones; roughly 12% of them were counted only once. The top ten clones comprise more than 7% of the sample.

V was cut back by 5 bases and J by 6 bases, leaving a gap of 13 bases between them. The CDR3 measures 14 amino acids from cysteine to phenylalanine. Just CDR3 DNA is preserved here, 42 bases in frame from base 1. Sequences SGHAT (CDR1) and FQNNGV (CDR2) are obtained from the germline V gene. This TCR came from a man aged 45-65 years in good health and CMV-seropositive. Sequencing used PBMCs. The chain is made from TRBV11-2 and TRBJ2-2; the D region possibly corresponds to TRBD1 (6 bases align). CDR3 protein: CASSQLQGSGELFF. DNA sequence: TGTGCCAGCAGCCAACTACAGGGATCCGGGGAGCTGTTTTTT.